A few counts support the clone carrying this T cell receptor beta chain. MiXCR, run by TCRdb on the 5' RACE reads, gives a single entry per CDR3 protein. This table has 55,000 to 70,000 distinct CDR3 sequences, more than 4% appearing once. The record originates from a study of early T cells in non-severe SARS-CoV-2 infection. The CDR3 extends over 15 amino acids. Losses at the gene ends were 6 bases for V and 3 bases for J; bases not matched to a gene: 10. CDR1 and CDR2 from the germline V gene are SGHTA and FQGNSA. The TCR sequence derives from an adult who was a healthcare worker with PCR-confirmed SARS-CoV-2 infection or an uninfected control (not recorded which). This chain links TRBV7-2 with TRBJ2-7; 8 bases align to TRBD1. Sequencing was done on a sample of whole blood. CDR3 residues: CASSKGAGQVYEQYF. The CDR3 DNA is TGTGCCAGCAGTAAGGGGGCGGGACAGGTCTACGAGCAGTACTTC.